This is a list of T cell receptor beta chains from one sample in a study of cytomegalovirus exposure and HLA in healthy donors. Data came from immunoSEQ multiplex PCR; TCRdb stores just in-frame clones and leaves some out. The profile shows 150,000 to 200,000 clones, about four fifths of them singletons. The sample comprised PBMCs. Source of these receptors: a boy between 10 and 17 years old in good health and CMV-seronegative. Both conserved end residues are part of each CDR3. Each record gives: J gene, D gene, V gene, clone size, CDR3 protein, CDR3 DNA. D genes are given only for firm matches. For some rows the clone size is stated as once, few or many, or as a class when expanded; others skip it.

TRBJ1-1,-,TRBV6-1,-,CASSAWLNTEAFF,TGTGCCAGCAGTGCGTGGCTGAACACTGAAGCTTTCTTT
TRBJ1-1,-,TRBV30,-,CACPRGGGVTEAFF,TGTGCCTGCCCCAGGGGAGGGGGAGTCACTGAAGCTTTCTTT
TRBJ2-7,TRBD1,TRBV7-9,-,CASSSPETGYYEQYF,TGTGCCAGCAGCTCTCCCGAGACAGGGTACTACGAGCAGTACTTC
TRBJ2-5,-,TRBV30,-,CAWNRAPQETQYF,TGTGCCTGGAACAGAGCCCCCCAAGAGACCCAGTACTTC
TRBJ1-5,TRBD1,TRBV5-6,-,CASSLRGLQPQHF,TGTGCCAGCAGCTTGAGGGGGCTTCAGCCCCAGCATTTT
TRBJ1-1,-,TRBV19,-,CASSIGQYTEAFF,TGTGCCAGTAGTATAGGCCAGTACACTGAAGCTTTCTTT
TRBJ2-1,TRBD2,TRBV15,-,CATSPGGTGLFNEQFF,TGTGCCACCAGCCCCGGGGGGACTGGCCTGTTCAATGAGCAGTTCTTC
TRBJ1-4,-,TRBV28,-,CAIRDPGRGGEKLFF,TGTGCCATCCGGGACCCCGGGAGGGGTGGTGAAAAACTGTTTTTT
TRBJ1-2,TRBD1,TRBV5-1,-,CASTGQGLYGYTF,TGCGCCAGCACCGGACAGGGACTCTATGGCTACACCTTC
TRBJ2-2,-,TRBV6-4,-,CASSSEGGAGELFF,TGTGCCAGCAGTTCGGAGGGAGGCGCCGGGGAGCTGTTTTTT
TRBJ2-3,-,TRBV5-4,-,CASSLGSGFGDTQYF,TGTGCCAGCAGCTTGGGATCTGGGTTCGGGGATACGCAGTATTTT
TRBJ1-1,-,TRBV18,few,CASSQTPNTEAFF,TGTGCCAGCTCACAAACACCGAACACTGAAGCTTTCTTT
TRBJ1-2,TRBD1,TRBV29-1,-,CSVTGGGYYGYTF,TGCAGCGTTACAGGGGGTGGGTACTATGGCTACACCTTC
TRBJ1-1,-,TRBV30,-,CAWSVARGGKAFF,TGTGCCTGGAGTGTAGCTCGGGGAGGAAAAGCTTTCTTT
TRBJ2-7,-,TRBV7-2,-,CASSLAPGVAYEQYF,TGTGCCAGCAGCTTAGCCCCGGGGGTGGCCTACGAGCAGTACTTC
TRBJ2-1,-,TRBV7-3,-,CASSPERSGTYNEQFF,TGTGCCAGCAGCCCCGAGCGGTCGGGAACCTACAATGAGCAGTTCTTC
TRBJ1-1,-,TRBV6-1,-,CASSTGFGEAFF,TGTGCCAGCAGTACAGGGTTCGGCGAAGCTTTCTTT
TRBJ1-5,-,TRBV30,-,CAWSYRTRGQPQHF,TGTGCCTGGAGTTATCGTACAAGGGGTCAGCCCCAGCATTTT
TRBJ1-1,TRBD1,TRBV11-2,-,CATKGAVVNTEAFF,TGTGCCACCAAGGGGGCTGTGGTGAACACTGAAGCTTTCTTT
TRBJ2-5,-,TRBV15,-,CATSGRLVETQYF,TGTGCCACCAGCGGCCGACTAGTAGAGACCCAGTACTTC
TRBJ2-3,-,TRBV5-5,-,CASSLGQKVTDTQYF,TGTGCCAGCAGCTTGGGACAGAAGGTCACAGATACGCAGTATTTT
TRBJ2-3,-,TRBV5-1,-,CASSLVFRGGTDTQYF,TGCGCCAGCAGCTTGGTGTTCAGGGGCGGTACAGATACGCAGTATTTT
TRBJ2-1,-,TRBV4-1,-,CASSQEEGGVYNEQFF,TGCGCCAGCAGCCAAGAGGAGGGAGGAGTATACAATGAGCAGTTCTTC
TRBJ2-7,-,TRBV27,once,CATQRYRGPYEQYF,TGTGCCACCCAGCGGTACCGAGGTCCCTACGAGCAGTACTTC
TRBJ2-7,TRBD2,TRBV7-2,once,CASSPGGLIPYEQYF,TGTGCCAGCAGCCCGGGGGGGTTGATCCCCTACGAGCAGTACTTC
TRBJ1-5,TRBD1,TRBV7-8,once,CASSLPRRRGSNQPQHF,TGTGCCAGCAGCTTACCTCGGCGCAGGGGGTCGAATCAGCCCCAGCATTTT
TRBJ2-3,TRBD2,TRBV12-5,-,CASGFTPKREGRTSTDTQYF,TGTGCTAGTGGTTTCACCCCAAAGCGGGAGGGCCGAACTAGCACAGATACGCAGTATTTT
TRBJ1-4,-,TRBV6-6,-,CATGVFANEKLFF,TGTGCCACCGGGGTTTTTGCTAATGAAAAACTGTTTTTT
TRBJ2-5,TRBD2,TRBV27,-,CASSRTGTSGRMETQYF,TGTGCCAGCAGTAGGACCGGGACTAGCGGGAGGATGGAGACCCAGTACTTC
TRBJ2-2,-,TRBV7-9,-,CASSFLAPNTGELFF,TGTGCCAGCAGCTTCCTAGCGCCGAACACCGGGGAGCTGTTTTTT
TRBJ1-1,-,TRBV28,-,CASSFTGRNTEAFF,TGTGCCAGCAGTTTTACAGGGAGGAACACTGAAGCTTTCTTT
TRBJ1-1,-,TRBV19,-,CASSQWGGEAFF,TGTGCCAGTAGTCAATGGGGCGGTGAAGCTTTCTTT
TRBJ1-4,TRBD1,TRBV7-8,-,CASSPRRGLEKLFF,TGTGCCAGCAGCCCTCGCAGGGGGCTTGAAAAACTGTTTTTT
TRBJ1-2,-,TRBV5-4,-,CASSILGRDFDGYTF,TGTGCCAGCAGCATCCTCGGCCGGGATTTTGATGGCTACACCTTC
TRBJ2-7,TRBD2,TRBV27,-,CASSFQRGTYEQYF,TGTGCCAGCAGTTTCCAGCGGGGCACCTACGAGCAGTACTTC
TRBJ1-2,-,TRBV5-1,-,CASSEQGTDGYTF,TGCGCCAGCAGTGAGCAGGGGACGGATGGCTACACCTTC
TRBJ1-2,-,TRBV4-1,-,CASSQDGSGRGNGYTF,TGCGCCAGCAGCCAAGATGGTAGTGGCAGGGGAAATGGCTACACCTTC
TRBJ1-1,-,TRBV2,-,CASSGQGLLMNTEAFF,TGTGCCAGTAGTGGTCAGGGCCTCCTGATGAACACTGAAGCTTTCTTT
TRBJ1-2,TRBD1,TRBV7-2,-,CASSKRQGAGYTF,TGTGCCAGCAGCAAGAGACAGGGGGCGGGCTACACCTTC
TRBJ2-5,TRBD1,TRBV7-3,-,CASSLVQGSPETQYF,TGTGCCAGCAGCTTAGTACAGGGGTCACCAGAGACCCAGTACTTC
TRBJ1-1,-,TRBV6-1,-,CASSETGQNTEAFF,TGTGCCAGCAGTGAGACAGGACAGAACACTGAAGCTTTCTTT
TRBJ1-1,-,TRBV13,-,CASSLDRRDAAFF,TGTGCCAGCAGCTTGGACAGACGAGATGCAGCTTTCTTT
TRBJ1-6,TRBD1,TRBV5-1,-,CASSSGTGVNSPLHF,TGCGCCAGCAGCTCCGGGACAGGAGTTAATTCACCCCTCCACTTT
TRBJ1-1,TRBD1,TRBV9,few,CASSVGTGNTEAFF,TGTGCCAGCAGCGTAGGGACAGGGAACACTGAAGCTTTCTTT